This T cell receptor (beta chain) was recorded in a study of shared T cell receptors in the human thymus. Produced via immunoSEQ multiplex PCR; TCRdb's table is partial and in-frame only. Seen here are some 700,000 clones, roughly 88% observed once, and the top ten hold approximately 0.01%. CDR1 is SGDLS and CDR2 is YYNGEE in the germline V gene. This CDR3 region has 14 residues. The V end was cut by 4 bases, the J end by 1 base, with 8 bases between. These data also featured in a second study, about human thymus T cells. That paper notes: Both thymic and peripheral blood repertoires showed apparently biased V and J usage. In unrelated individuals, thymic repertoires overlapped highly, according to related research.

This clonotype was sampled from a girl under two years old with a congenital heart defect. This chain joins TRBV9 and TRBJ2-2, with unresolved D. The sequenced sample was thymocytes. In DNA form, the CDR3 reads TGTGCCAGCAGCACGTACAGGAACACCGGGGAGCTGTTTTTT. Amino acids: CASSTYRNTGELFF.